This T cell receptor beta chain derives from a study of read filtering for tumor transcriptome and immune sequencing. Remarks on this clonotype: Its target is not known.

V lost 4 bases to trimming and J lost 1 base, with 15 bases between them. This CDR3 region has 16 residues. This library used about 360 ng RNA and molecular barcoded adaptors spanning alpha/delta and beta/gamma chains. TCRdb re-called the reads through MiXCR, storing one row per CDR3 protein. The sample records 90,000 to 95,000 distinct CDR3 sequences, roughly 21% being singletons. Findings and limits, study-wide: IR-seq captured clonotypes deeper and more reliably than RNA-seq.

The sequence was obtained from a donor at least 40 years old with multiple myeloma. Sequences were obtained from a population of CD138-negative cells sorted from bone marrow. This chain connects TRBV5-3 to TRBJ1-5; weak D call: TRBD1 (5 bases). TRBV5-3 is an ORF, with its function uncertain. The DNA for the CDR3 is TGTGCCAGAAGCGGGGGGGGATGTATAAGCAATCAGCCCCAGCATTTT. Translating gives CARSGGGCISNQPQHF.